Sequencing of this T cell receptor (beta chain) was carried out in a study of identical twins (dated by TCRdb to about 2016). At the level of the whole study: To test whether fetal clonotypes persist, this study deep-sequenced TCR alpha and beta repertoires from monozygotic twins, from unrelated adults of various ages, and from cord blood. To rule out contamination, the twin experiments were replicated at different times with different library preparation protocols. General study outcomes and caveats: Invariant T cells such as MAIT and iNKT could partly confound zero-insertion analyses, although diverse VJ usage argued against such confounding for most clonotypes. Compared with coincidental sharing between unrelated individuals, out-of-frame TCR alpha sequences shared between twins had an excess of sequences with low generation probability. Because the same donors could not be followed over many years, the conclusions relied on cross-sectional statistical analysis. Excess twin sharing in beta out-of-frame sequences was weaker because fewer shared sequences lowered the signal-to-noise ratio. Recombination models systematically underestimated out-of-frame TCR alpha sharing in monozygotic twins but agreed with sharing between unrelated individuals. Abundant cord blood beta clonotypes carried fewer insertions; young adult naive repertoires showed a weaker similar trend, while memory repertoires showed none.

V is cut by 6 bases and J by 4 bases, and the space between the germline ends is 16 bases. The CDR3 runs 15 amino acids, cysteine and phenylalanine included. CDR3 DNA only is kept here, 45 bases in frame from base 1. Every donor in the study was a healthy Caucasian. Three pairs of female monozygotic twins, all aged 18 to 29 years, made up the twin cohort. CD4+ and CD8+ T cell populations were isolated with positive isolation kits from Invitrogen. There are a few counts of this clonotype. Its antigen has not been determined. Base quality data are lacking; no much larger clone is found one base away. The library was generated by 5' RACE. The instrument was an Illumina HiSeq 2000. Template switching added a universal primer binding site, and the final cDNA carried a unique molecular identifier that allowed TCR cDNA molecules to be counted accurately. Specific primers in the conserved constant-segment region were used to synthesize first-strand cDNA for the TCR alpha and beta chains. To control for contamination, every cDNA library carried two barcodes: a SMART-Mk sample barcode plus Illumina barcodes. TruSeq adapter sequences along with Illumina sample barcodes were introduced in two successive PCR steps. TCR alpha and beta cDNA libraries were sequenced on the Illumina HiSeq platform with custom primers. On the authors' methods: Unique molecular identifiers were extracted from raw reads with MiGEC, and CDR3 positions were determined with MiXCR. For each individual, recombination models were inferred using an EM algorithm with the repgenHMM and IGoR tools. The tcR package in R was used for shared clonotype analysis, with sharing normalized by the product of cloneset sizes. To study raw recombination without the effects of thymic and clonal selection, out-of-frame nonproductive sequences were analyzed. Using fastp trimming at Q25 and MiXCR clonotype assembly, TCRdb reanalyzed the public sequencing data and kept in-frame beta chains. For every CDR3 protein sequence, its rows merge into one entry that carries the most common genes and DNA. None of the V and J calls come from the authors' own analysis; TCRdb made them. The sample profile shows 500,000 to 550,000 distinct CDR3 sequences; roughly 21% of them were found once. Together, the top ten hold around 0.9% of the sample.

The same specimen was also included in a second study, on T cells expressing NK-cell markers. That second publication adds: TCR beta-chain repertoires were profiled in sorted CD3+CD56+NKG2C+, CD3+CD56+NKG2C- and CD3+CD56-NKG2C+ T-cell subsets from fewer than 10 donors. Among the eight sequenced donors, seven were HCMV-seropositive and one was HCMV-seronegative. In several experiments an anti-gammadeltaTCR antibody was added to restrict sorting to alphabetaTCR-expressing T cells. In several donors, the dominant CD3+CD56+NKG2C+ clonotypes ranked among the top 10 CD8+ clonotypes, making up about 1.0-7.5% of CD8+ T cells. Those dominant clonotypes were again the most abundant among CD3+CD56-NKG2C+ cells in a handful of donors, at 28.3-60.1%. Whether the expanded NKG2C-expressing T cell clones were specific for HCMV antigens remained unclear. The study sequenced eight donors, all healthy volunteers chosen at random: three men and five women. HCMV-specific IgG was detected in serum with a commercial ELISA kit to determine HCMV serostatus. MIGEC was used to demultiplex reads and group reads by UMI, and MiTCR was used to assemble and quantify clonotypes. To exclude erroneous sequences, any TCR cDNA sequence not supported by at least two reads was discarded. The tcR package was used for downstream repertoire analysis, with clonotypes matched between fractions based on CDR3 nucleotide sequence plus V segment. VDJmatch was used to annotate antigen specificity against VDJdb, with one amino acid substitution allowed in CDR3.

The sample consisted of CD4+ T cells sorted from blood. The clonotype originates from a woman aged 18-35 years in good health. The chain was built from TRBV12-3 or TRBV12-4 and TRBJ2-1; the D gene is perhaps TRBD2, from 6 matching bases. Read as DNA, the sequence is TGTGCCAGCAGCAATTCTCTAGCGACGTACAATGAGCAGTTCTTC. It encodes CASSNSLATYNEQFF.